The rows below give T cell receptor beta chains drawn from one sample of a study of OX40 agonist ivuxolimab in advanced cancers. Clones were read by immunoSEQ multiplex PCR, and TCRdb kept only the in-frame ones, dropping some. The sample comprises 90,000 to 100,000 clones, roughly 80% of which are singletons, and roughly 1.6% rests with the top ten. This material consisted of CD4+ or CD8+ T cells sorted from blood, taken in a trial of the OX40 agonist ivuxolimab. The receptors originated from an adult with an advanced solid tumor such as melanoma, head and neck, liver or kidney cancer. Both conserved end residues are part of each CDR3. The D gene is left open where the match is weak. For some rows the clone size is stated as once, few or many, or as a class when expanded; others skip it.

v_call	clone_size	d_call	cdr3_length	j_call	cdr3_nt	cdr3_aa
TRBV7-2	NA	NA	18	TRBJ1-2	TGTGCCAGCAGCTTATACGCCAGGGCAGTGCGACCACCCTATGGCTACACCTTC	CASSLYARAVRPPYGYTF
TRBV11-3	NA	NA	14	TRBJ2-5	TGTGCCAGCAGCTTAGGGGGGGCCCAAGAGACCCAGTACTTC	CASSLGGAQETQYF
TRBV6-1	NA	NA	13	TRBJ1-5	TGTACCAGCCTCGAAAGGGGGAATCAGCCCCAGCATTTT	CTSLERGNQPQHF
TRBV6-6	once	NA	12	TRBJ2-3	TGTGCCAGCAGTTACGAGGATAATGGGCAGTATTTT	CASSYEDNGQYF
TRBV6-5	NA	NA	12	TRBJ2-7	TGTGCCAGCAGCTACTACCTCTACGAGCAGTACTTC	CASSYYLYEQYF
TRBV2	NA	NA	15	TRBJ1-5	TGTGCCAGCATGAGAAACAGGAATAGCAATCAGCCCCAGCATTTT	CASMRNRNSNQPQHF
TRBV2	NA	TRBD1	14	TRBJ2-5	TGTGCCAGCGGAAAGACAGGGGGGAGGGAGACCCAGTACTTC	CASGKTGGRETQYF
TRBV5-1	once	TRBD1	15	TRBJ2-7	TGCGCCAGCAGCTCGAAAGGACAGGCCACCTACGAGCAGTACTTC	CASSSKGQATYEQYF
TRBV6-5	NA	TRBD1	15	TRBJ1-1	TGTGCCAGCAGTTACTCGAGGGGGCGAGGTACTGAAGCTTTCTTT	CASSYSRGRGTEAFF
TRBV11-1	NA	TRBD1	14	TRBJ1-2	TGTGCCAGCAGCGCCGGGACAGGGTACGGTGGCTACACCTTC	CASSAGTGYGGYTF
TRBV2	NA	NA	14	TRBJ2-2	TGTGCCAGCAGTGGGCGGGGATTCACCGGGGAGCTGTTTTTT	CASSGRGFTGELFF
TRBV29-1	NA	NA	13	TRBJ2-7	TGCAGCGTTCGTCCGGGGTTCACTTACGAGCAGTACTTC	CSVRPGFTYEQYF
TRBV7-9	NA	NA	11	TRBJ2-7	TGTGCCAGCAGCCAAGCGGACGAGCAGTACTTC	CASSQADEQYF
TRBV6-5	NA	TRBD1	15	TRBJ2-7	TGTGCCAGCAGCCCCGGGACAGGGGGCACCTACGAGCAGTACTTC	CASSPGTGGTYEQYF
TRBV27	NA	NA	14	TRBJ1-2	TGTGCCAGCAGCGGGGCAGGGAGTCTATATGGCTACACCTTC	CASSGAGSLYGYTF
TRBV5-6	NA	NA	11	TRBJ1-4	TGTGCCAGCAGCTACGGTGAAAAACTGTTTTTT	CASSYGEKLFF
TRBV5-1	NA	NA	16	TRBJ2-7	TGCGCCAGCAGCTCGGACCGGGCCCCGATCTCCTCCGAGCAGTACTTC	CASSSDRAPISSEQYF
TRBV5-3	few	NA	14	TRBJ2-1	TGTGCCAGAAGCCAAACGGGCTTCTACAATGAGCAGTTCTTC	CARSQTGFYNEQFF
TRBV27	NA	NA	15	TRBJ1-2	TGTGCCAGCAGTTTATTCCAGGGAGCTAACTATGGCTACACCTTC	CASSLFQGANYGYTF
TRBV7-2	NA	NA	14	TRBJ2-1	TGTGCCAGCAGCCCTCACGGCCAGGGGAATGAGCAGTTCTTC	CASSPHGQGNEQFF
TRBV5-5	NA	TRBD2	18	TRBJ2-3	TGTGCCAGCAGCCCGACGGTGCTTAGCGGGACCCGCACAGATACGCAGTATTTT	CASSPTVLSGTRTDTQYF
TRBV28	NA	NA	12	TRBJ2-7	TGTGCCAGCAGTACTACCGCCTACGAGCAGTACTTC	CASSTTAYEQYF
TRBV5-4	NA	NA	14	TRBJ2-7	TGTGCCAGCAGCTTGGCGCCTTTCTCCTACGAGCAGTACTTC	CASSLAPFSYEQYF
TRBV6-6	NA	TRBD1	12	TRBJ1-2	TGTGCCAGCACCGGACAGGGAACTGGCTACACCTTC	CASTGQGTGYTF
TRBV6-4	NA	NA	14	TRBJ2-7	TGTGCCAGCAGTGACGGAGCCTACTCCTACGAGCAGTACTTC	CASSDGAYSYEQYF
TRBV6-1	NA	NA	13	TRBJ1-2	TGTGCCAGCAGTGGTCGCAGCTTCCATGGCTACACCTTC	CASSGRSFHGYTF
TRBV19	NA	NA	13	TRBJ1-1	TGTGCCAGTATAACGTACTCGGGCGCTGAAGCTTTCTTT	CASITYSGAEAFF
TRBV6-6	few	NA	15	TRBJ1-4	TGTGCCAGCAGCCCTATGGATTCTCCGGGTGAAAAACTGTTTTTT	CASSPMDSPGEKLFF
TRBV18	NA	TRBD1	12	TRBJ2-7	TGTGCCAGCTCACCGACAGGGGACGAGCAGTACTTC	CASSPTGDEQYF
TRBV6-5	NA	TRBD2	15	TRBJ2-3	TGTGCCAGCAGTGGGGGAGGGCTAGCGGGAAGGACGCAGTATTTT	CASSGGGLAGRTQYF
TRBV19	NA	NA	18	TRBJ1-2	TGTGCCAGTAGTCTAAACAGCGGACGGACACTAATTAACTATGGCTACACCTTC	CASSLNSGRTLINYGYTF
TRBV18	NA	NA	13	TRBJ2-5	TGTGCCAGCTCAGCAGGGTACCAAGAGACCCAGTACTTC	CASSAGYQETQYF
TRBV4-3	NA	NA	13	TRBJ2-2	TGCGCCAGCAGCCGGGGGGAGGCCGGGGAGCTGTTTTTT	CASSRGEAGELFF
TRBV4-3	NA	NA	15	TRBJ2-2	TGCGCCAGCAGCCAAGAAAGGGGATACACCGGGGAGCTGTTTTTT	CASSQERGYTGELFF
TRBV5-1	once	TRBD2	15	TRBJ2-1	TGCGCCAGCAGCTTGGTTGCGGGGGGGCTATATGAGCAGTTCTTC	CASSLVAGGLYEQFF
TRBV7-2	NA	TRBD1	15	TRBJ2-2	TGTGCCAGCAGCTCCCGGGACAGGGATACCGGGGAGCTGTTTTTT	CASSSRDRDTGELFF
TRBV15	NA	NA	15	TRBJ2-4	TGTGCCACCAGCAGAGAGTTCATAGCCAAAAACATTCAGTACTTC	CATSREFIAKNIQYF
TRBV15	NA	NA	17	TRBJ1-1	TGTGCCACCAGCAGAGCCAGGGAACTTAACGGGAACACTGAAGCTTTCTTT	CATSRARELNGNTEAFF
TRBV28	NA	TRBD1	17	TRBJ1-3	TGTGCCAGCAGCTACGCGGGACAGGGAGAGTCCGGAAACACCATATATTTT	CASSYAGQGESGNTIYF
TRBV9	NA	NA	13	TRBJ1-1	TGTGCCAGCAGCGGTACCCTTTACACTGAAGCTTTCTTT	CASSGTLYTEAFF
TRBV7-3	few	NA	15	TRBJ2-7	TGTGCCAGCAGCCCCCACCCCGAGATCTCCTACGAGCAGTACTTC	CASSPHPEISYEQYF
TRBV19	NA	TRBD1	17	TRBJ1-5	TGTGCCAGTAGTACTCAGGACAGGGGGTATAGTAATCAGCCCCAGCATTTT	CASSTQDRGYSNQPQHF
TRBV13	NA	TRBD1	16	TRBJ2-7	TGTGCCAGCAGCTTAGGCCTCAGAAACAGGGGAAACGAGCAGTACTTC	CASSLGLRNRGNEQYF
TRBV28	NA	NA	15	TRBJ1-5	TGTGCCAGCAGTCTGGGAGGGGGAGGCAATCAGCCCCAGCATTTT	CASSLGGGGNQPQHF
TRBV27	NA	TRBD1	13	TRBJ1-5	TGTGCCAGCAGTATGGCAGGGGGTCAGCCCCAGCATTTT	CASSMAGGQPQHF
TRBV5-5	NA	NA	14	TRBJ1-5	TGTGCCAGCAGCTCCATGACAGGAAATCAGCCCCAGCATTTT	CASSSMTGNQPQHF
TRBV7-9	NA	TRBD2	17	TRBJ2-1	TGTGCCAGCAGCCAAGGAACGGGACTAGCGGGATACAATGAGCAGTTCTTC	CASSQGTGLAGYNEQFF
TRBV19	NA	NA	14	TRBJ2-6	TGTGCCAGTACCCGGGTATCTGGGGCCAACGTCCTGACTTTC	CASTRVSGANVLTF
TRBV7-2	NA	TRBD2	16	TRBJ2-5	TGTGCCAGCAGCTTAGTCCCGCTAGCGGGGAAGGAGACCCAGTACTTC	CASSLVPLAGKETQYF
TRBV10-3	NA	NA	14	TRBJ1-1	TGTGCCACCGTAGGGACATCTGGCGGGGCTGAAGCTTTCTTT	CATVGTSGGAEAFF
TRBV18	NA	NA	15	TRBJ2-5	TGTGCCAGCTCACTTCCCGGCAGAAGCCAAGAGACCCAGTACTTC	CASSLPGRSQETQYF
TRBV11-3	NA	NA	13	TRBJ1-1	TGTGCCAGCAGCTTAGGCCCAGAACAGGAAGCTTTCTTT	CASSLGPEQEAFF
TRBV7-2	NA	NA	14	TRBJ2-7	TGTGCCAGCAGCGTGGGCTATACCTCCTACGAGCAGTACTTC	CASSVGYTSYEQYF
TRBV18	NA	TRBD1	15	TRBJ2-1	TGTGCCAGCTCACCTACAGGGGACTCCTACAATGAGCAGTTCTTC	CASSPTGDSYNEQFF
TRBV6-5	NA	NA	14	TRBJ1-1	TGTGCCAGCAGGTACTCCGGGGCGAACACTGAAGCTTTCTTT	CASRYSGANTEAFF